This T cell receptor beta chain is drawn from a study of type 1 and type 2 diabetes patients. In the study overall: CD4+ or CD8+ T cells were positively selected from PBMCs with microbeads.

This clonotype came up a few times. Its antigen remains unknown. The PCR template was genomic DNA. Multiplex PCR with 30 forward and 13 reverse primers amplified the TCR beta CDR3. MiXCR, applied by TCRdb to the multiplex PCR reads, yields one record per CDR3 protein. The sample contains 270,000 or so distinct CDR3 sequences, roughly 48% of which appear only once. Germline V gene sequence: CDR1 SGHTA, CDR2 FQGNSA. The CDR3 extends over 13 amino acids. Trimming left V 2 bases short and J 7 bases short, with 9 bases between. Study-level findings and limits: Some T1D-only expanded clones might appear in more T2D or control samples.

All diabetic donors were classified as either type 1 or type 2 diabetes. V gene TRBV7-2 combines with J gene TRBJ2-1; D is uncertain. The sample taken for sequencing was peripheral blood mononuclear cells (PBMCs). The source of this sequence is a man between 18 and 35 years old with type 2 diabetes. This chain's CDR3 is CASSLSAMNEQFF. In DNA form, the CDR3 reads TGTGCCAGCAGCTTATCTGCCATGAATGAGCAGTTCTTC. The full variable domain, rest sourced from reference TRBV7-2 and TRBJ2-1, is GAGVSQSPSNKVTEKGKDVELRCDPISGHTALYWYRQSLGQGLEFLIYFQGNSAPDKSGLPSDRFSAERTGGSVSTLTIQRTQQEDSAVYLCASSLSAMNEQFFGPGTRLTVL.